This entry describes one T cell receptor beta chain. This specimen comes from a study of blood T cell repertoires in COVID-19. On the study more broadly: Some COVID-19 samples were acute and others convalescent; all came from the United States, Italy and Spain. T cells, B-cell-depleted T cells, or PBMCs supplied cDNA or gDNA.

In the original processing: How many nucleated cells were present was estimated from reference gene primer amplification. TCRdb's copy holds only in-frame clones and misses some; the assay was immunoSEQ multiplex PCR. Clone size and the V and J calls come from that table; the DNA yielded D and trimming. This sample carries approximately 94,000 clones, under 85% of them seen once, and the ten largest clones take about 24%. Trimming left V 7 bases short and J 0 bases short, with 10 bases between. CDR1 and CDR2 from the germline V gene are MDHEN and SYDVKM. The CDR3 totals 14 residues. Sequences were obtained from peripheral blood. The chain links TRBV28 to TRBJ2-1; D gene uncertain. The TCR comes from a human donor in a cohort sampled during active COVID-19. The CDR3 DNA sequence: TGTGCCAGCATTCAGGATTACTCCTACAATGAGCAGTTCTTC. This sequence encodes CASIQDYSYNEQFF.